The following is a T cell receptor (beta chain) sequence with its context. These data belong to a study of blood T cell repertoires in COVID-19. Study details: Researchers got acute and convalescent COVID-19 samples from the United States, Italy and Spain. Nucleic acid was either cDNA or gDNA, and it came from T cells, B-cell-depleted T cells, or PBMCs.

In the authors' workflow: Reference gene primer amplification gave estimated nucleated cell counts. Only in-frame clones appear in the TCRdb table, and some are missing; sequencing was by immunoSEQ multiplex PCR. The DNA gave D and trimming, while V, J and clone size come from that table. The sample includes about 49,000 clones, about 85% seen only once; the top ten take 14%. The J segment lost 15 bases and the V segment lost 3 bases, leaving 10 bases of the junction unmatched. The CDR3 is 14 amino acids. CDR1 KGHDR and CDR2 SFDVKD come from the germline V gene. V is TRBV24-1 and J is TRBJ2-2; 9 positions agree with TRBD1. The receptor's source is a human donor in a cohort sampled during active COVID-19. The sequenced sample consisted of peripheral blood. CDR3 DNA sequence: TGTGCCACCAGTGATGCCCCGGGACAGGGTTTGATGTTTTTT. This translates into CATSDAPGQGLMFF.